This T cell receptor beta chain derives from a study of T cell changes during pregnancy in multiple sclerosis. This CDR3 contains 15 residues. Germline CDR1 and CDR2: PRHDT and FYEKMQ (reference sequence). The assay was immunoSEQ multiplex PCR, and TCRdb's table has in-frame clones only and misses some. The sample shows tens of thousands of clones, more than 75% of them seen only once. The clonotype comes from a female donor with multiple sclerosis, enrolled in a pregnancy study. The rearrangement links TRBV13 to TRBJ2-5; possible D gene TRBD2, 5 bases. The J call may be wrong; the DNA end is better matched by TRBJ2-7. The sample here was peripheral blood, taken in the second trimester of pregnancy. The CDR3 DNA reads as TGTGCCAGCAGCCGGAGGCAAACGGGCTCCTACGAGCAGTACTTC. Translation: CASSRRQTGSYEQYF.